The T cell receptor beta chain under discussion was sequenced for a study of blood T cells in healthy people across ages. The authors ran a second PCR of about 7 to 11 cycles using a sample-barcoded 5' primer and a J-beta primer mix. TCRdb used MiXCR to reprocess the 5' RACE reads, holding one entry per CDR3 protein. Of about 970,000 distinct CDR3 sequences in the sample, roughly 51% were seen once. The V end was cut by 4 bases, the J end by 0 bases, with 6 bases between. The V gene's germline CDR1 is ENHRY and CDR2 SYGVKD. The CDR3 sequence is 13 residues long. This chain connects TRBV10-3 to TRBJ1-1, with D hard to call. This TCR was recovered from a woman aged 60-70 years in good health. Sequencing used blood. The CDR3 here is CAISVGLNTEAFF. DNA of the CDR3: TGTGCCATCAGTGTGGGTCTGAACACTGAAGCTTTCTTT.